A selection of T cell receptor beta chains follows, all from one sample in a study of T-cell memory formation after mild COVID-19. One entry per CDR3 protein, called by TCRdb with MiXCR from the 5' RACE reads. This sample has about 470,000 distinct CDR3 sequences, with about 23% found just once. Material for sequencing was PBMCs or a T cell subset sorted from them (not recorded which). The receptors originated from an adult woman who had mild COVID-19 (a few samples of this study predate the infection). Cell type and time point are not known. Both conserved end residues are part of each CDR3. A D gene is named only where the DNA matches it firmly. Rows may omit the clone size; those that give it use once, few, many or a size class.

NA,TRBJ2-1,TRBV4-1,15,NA,TGCGCCAGCAGCCAAGAGAACGGAGGCTACAATGAGCAGTTCTTC,CASSQENGGYNEQFF
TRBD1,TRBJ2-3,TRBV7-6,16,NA,TGTGCCAGCAGCTTATCGGTGGGGGAGACAGGGAAGGCGCAGTATTTT,CASSLSVGETGKAQYF
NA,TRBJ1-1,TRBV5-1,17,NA,TGCGCCAGCAGCTTGGGATTCGGGGGTCGGTTCGACACTGAAGCTTTCTTT,CASSLGFGGRFDTEAFF
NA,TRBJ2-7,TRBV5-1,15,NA,TGCGCCAGCAGCTTGGGGGTGACAAACACCTACGAGCAGTACTTC,CASSLGVTNTYEQYF
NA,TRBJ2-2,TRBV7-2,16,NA,TGTGCCAGCAGCTTAGGGGGGAATGCGAACACCGGGGAGCTGTTTTTT,CASSLGGNANTGELFF
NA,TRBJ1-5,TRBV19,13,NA,TGTGCCAGTAAGATGGAGGGAGGCCAGCCCCAGCATTTT,CASKMEGGQPQHF
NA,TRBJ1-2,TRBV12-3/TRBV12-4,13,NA,TGTGCCAGCAGTTTCAATCCTAACTATGGCTACACCTTC,CASSFNPNYGYTF
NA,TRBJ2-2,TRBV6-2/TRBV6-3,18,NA,TGTGCCAGCAGTTACTCTCCCGCAGACTCAACGAACACCGGGGAGCTGTTTTTT,CASSYSPADSTNTGELFF
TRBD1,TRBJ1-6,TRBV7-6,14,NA,TGTGCCAGCAGACTCCGGGACAGGGGTTCACCCCTCCACTTT,CASRLRDRGSPLHF
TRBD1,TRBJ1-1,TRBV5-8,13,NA,TGTGCCAGCAGCGGACAGGGGAGGACTGAAGCTTTCTTT,CASSGQGRTEAFF
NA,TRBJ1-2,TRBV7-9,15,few,TGTGCCAGCAGCCTAGAGGGGGTCGCCCGGTATGGCTACACCTTC,CASSLEGVARYGYTF
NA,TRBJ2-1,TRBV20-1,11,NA,TGCAGTGCTAGGTGGACGACAGAGCAGTTCTTC,CSARWTTEQFF
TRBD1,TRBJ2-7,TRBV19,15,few,TGTGCCAGTACCGAGGGACAGGGGGGACCCTACGAGCAGTACTTC,CASTEGQGGPYEQYF
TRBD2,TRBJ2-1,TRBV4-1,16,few,TGCGCCAGCAGCCAAGCCCCTAGCGGGGTAGCTGATGAGCAGTTCTTC,CASSQAPSGVADEQFF
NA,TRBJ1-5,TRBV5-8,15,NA,TGTGCCAGCAGCTTGAATGGGGACACCTATCAGCCCCAGCATTTT,CASSLNGDTYQPQHF
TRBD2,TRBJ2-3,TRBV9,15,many,TGTGCCAGCAGCGCCTCGGGGGGACCCACAGATACGCAGTATTTT,CASSASGGPTDTQYF